What follows are 20 T cell receptor beta chains derived from one specimen sequenced in a study of OX40 agonist ivuxolimab in advanced cancers. Sequencing was performed with immunoSEQ multiplex PCR; in TCRdb, only in-frame clones are kept and a portion is missing. The top ten hold roughly 28% of the sample, which has more than 15,000 clones, 78% seen once. The sequencing used CD4+ or CD8+ T cells sorted from blood, collected in a trial of the OX40 agonist ivuxolimab. The receptors stem from an adult with an advanced solid tumor such as melanoma, head and neck, liver or kidney cancer.

The chain uses TRBV7-9 and TRBJ1-1; D is possibly TRBD1 (6 bases). Germline V gives CDR1 SEHNR, CDR2 FQNEAQ (reference sequence). The ends were cut back, 5 bases at V and 2 bases at J, with 9 bases in the middle. The CDR3 is made up of 13 amino acids. Here the CDR3 DNA reads TGTGCCAGCAGCGACGGGACAAACACTGAAGCTTTCTTT. As protein: CASSDGTNTEAFF.

V usage is TRBV28 and J usage is TRBJ1-5; TRBD1 matches at 7 bases. The CDR3 has 16 amino acids. The V gene end was trimmed by 6 bases and the J gene end by 2 bases; junction bases not matched to a gene: 10. Germline values: CDR1 MDHEN, CDR2 SYDVKM. The CDR3 coding sequence is TGTGCCAGCAGGGGGGACAGAGGACAGGGCAATCAGCCCCAGCATTTT. Amino acid sequence: CASRGDRGQGNQPQHF.

CDR3 loop: CASSIGRGGEAFF. The DNA of the CDR3 is TGTGCCAGTAGTATCGGACGAGGAGGTGAAGCTTTCTTT. V is TRBV19 and J is TRBJ1-1; D remains unclear. There are 13 residues in the CDR3. V was cut by 3 bases and J by 7 bases, with 12 bases left in between. Germline V gene lookup returns CDR1 LNHDA and CDR2 SQIVND (reference sequence).

This clone was found a few times. The chain has TRBV29-1 and TRBJ2-7; a possible D gene is TRBD2 (5 bases). This CDR3 contains 11 residues. V shed 6 bases and J shed 5 bases, with 11 bases lying between them. Germline V gene data show CDR1 as SQVTM and CDR2 as ANQGSEA. CDR3 sequence: CSVLWTDEQYF. Written as DNA, the CDR3 is TGCAGCGTACTCTGGACTGACGAGCAGTACTTC.

V is TRBV29-1 and J is TRBJ1-2; possibly TRBD1 for D (5 bases). Trimming removed 0 bases at V and 4 bases at J, with 15 bases between. The CDR3 has 15 residues. Germline-derived CDR1 and CDR2 are SQVTM and ANQGSEA. The CDR3 nucleotides are TGCAGCGTTGAAGAGGCCGAAAGCGGGGGCTATGGCTACACCTTC. Translated: CSVEEAESGGYGYTF.

This chain joins TRBV7-9 and TRBJ1-4; D gene ambiguous. V shed 2 bases and J shed 0 bases, with 7 bases lying between them. Germline V gene data show CDR1 as SEHNR and CDR2 as FQNEAQ (reference sequence). CDR3 length: 15 amino acids. The CDR3 region is CASSLRQSTNEKLFF. In nucleotides, the CDR3 is TGTGCCAGCAGCTTAAGGCAGTCAACTAATGAAAAACTGTTTTTT.

This clone was detected a few times. The chain links TRBV5-6 to TRBJ2-5; 9 nucleotides line up with TRBD2. With 0 bases clipped from V and 5 bases from J, the junction kept 8 bases outside the gene matches. This CDR3 has 16 residues. CDR1 is SGHDT, CDR2 YYEEEE, per germline. CDR3 sequence reads: CASSLGSGGAMETQYF. In DNA form, the CDR3 reads TGTGCCAGCAGCTTGGGTAGCGGGGGTGCTATGGAGACCCAGTACTTC.

This clone has just one count. This chain uses TRBV7-2 with TRBJ2-7; TRBD2 matches 12 bases. The CDR3 spans 18 residues. V was pared by 1 base and J by 2 bases, with 9 bases of the junction left unmatched. CDR1 SGHTA and CDR2 FQGNSA come from the germline V gene. CDR3 nucleotide sequence: TGTGCCAGCAGCTTAGGACTAGCGGGGGCCCCAGATCCCTACGAGCAGTACTTC. It specifies CASSLGLAGAPDPYEQYF.

By sample fraction, this clone is medium-sized. The chain has TRBV19 and TRBJ2-5, with D possibly called TRBD1 or TRBD2 (5 bases each). The length of the CDR3 is 15 residues. V was pared by 3 bases and J by 5 bases, with 16 bases between. Germline assignment: CDR1 LNHDA and CDR2 SQIVND (reference sequence). The CDR3 loop is CASSIKGTAWETQYF. The CDR3 DNA is TGTGCCAGTAGTATTAAGGGGACCGCCTGGGAGACCCAGTACTTC.

V and J are TRBV6-5 and TRBJ2-3; D remains ambiguous. The germline gives CDR1 MNHEY, CDR2 SVGAGI. V was clipped by 8 bases and J by 2 bases, with 8 bases between them. The CDR3 extends over 12 amino acids. The DNA of the CDR3 is TGTGCCAGCGGACGGAACACAGATACGCAGTATTTT. This sequence encodes CASGRNTDTQYF.

This chain uses TRBV2 with TRBJ2-1, with D maybe TRBD2 (5 bases). This CDR3 contains 11 residues. CDR1 and CDR2 (germline): SNHLY, FYNNEI. Trimming shortened V by 5 bases and J by 8 bases, and 7 bases separated the two germline ends. CDR3 amino acids: CASSRTDEQFF. Here the CDR3 DNA reads TGTGCCAGCAGTAGGACTGATGAGCAGTTCTTC.

The J gene is TRBJ2-5, the V gene TRBV9; D is unclear. V was cut by 1 base and J by 3 bases, with 10 bases left in between. Germline-derived CDR1 and CDR2 are SGDLS and YYNGEE. The CDR3 covers 14 residues. The CDR3 DNA follows: TGTGCCAGCAGCGTATTCCCAGAAAAAGAGACCCAGTACTTC. This sequence encodes CASSVFPEKETQYF.

This chain connects TRBV19 to TRBJ2-2, with a weak D call TRBD1 (5 bases). Trimming stripped 6 bases from V and 2 bases from J, with 16 bases between. There are 16 residues in the CDR3. The germline V gene has CDR1 LNHDA and CDR2 SQIVND (reference sequence). The CDR3 is CASSPSPRANTGELFF. CDR3 nucleotide sequence: TGTGCCAGTAGCCCATCCCCCAGGGCCAACACCGGGGAGCTGTTTTTT.

The chain joins TRBV4-1 to TRBJ1-5, with a tentative D call TRBD1 (5 bases). This CDR3 is built from 15 residues. Germline V lookup: CDR1 MGHRA, CDR2 YSYEKL. Trimming pared 1 base from V and 0 bases from J, leaving 7 bases between. CDR3 DNA: TGCGCCAGCAGCCAAGTTCAGGGTAGCAATCAGCCCCAGCATTTT. Protein: CASSQVQGSNQPQHF.

The rearrangement uses TRBV28 and TRBJ2-7, with a tentative D call TRBD1 (6 bases). Trimming left V 4 bases short and J 1 base short, with 8 bases between. Germline CDR1 is MDHEN and CDR2 is SYDVKM. This CDR3 is 13 amino acids long. The CDR3 bases are TGTGCCAGCAGTTCCGGACAGTCCTACGAGCAGTACTTC. Protein sequence: CASSSGQSYEQYF.

The gene calls are TRBV28 and TRBJ1-2; 7 bases line up with TRBD1. The germline CDR1 and CDR2 sequences are MDHEN and SYDVKM. The junction had 6 bases not matched to a gene; V was cut back by 2 bases and J by 6 bases. This CDR3 region has 14 residues. The CDR3 is CASSLRAGGDGYTF. CDR3 nucleotides: TGTGCCAGCAGTTTACGCGCAGGGGGAGATGGCTACACCTTC.

The chain carries TRBV5-6 and TRBJ2-7; possibly TRBD1 or TRBD2 for D (5 bases each). The germline V gene has CDR1 SGHDT and CDR2 YYEEEE. V was pared by 2 bases and J by 6 bases, with 9 bases between. This CDR3 has 12 amino acids. The CDR3 reads CASSFRGAEQYF. The DNA of the CDR3 is TGTGCCAGCAGCTTTAGAGGGGCCGAGCAGTACTTC. Based on the CDR3 plus reference TRBV5-6 and TRBJ2-7, the full variable domain is DAGVTQSPTHLIKTRGQQVTLRCSPKSGHDTVSWYQQALGQGPQFIFQYYEEEERQRGNFPDRFSGHQFPNYSSELNVNALLLGDSALYLCASSFRGAEQYFGPGTRLTVT.

V and J are TRBV7-9 and TRBJ2-1, with D hard to call. Looked up from germline, CDR1 is SEHNR and CDR2 is FQNEAQ (reference sequence). CDR3 length: 13 amino acids. V lost 5 bases and J 8 bases, leaving 13 bases between the germline ends. CDR3 protein: CASSPRQSDEQFF. In DNA form, the CDR3 reads TGTGCCAGCAGCCCCCGTCAGTCCGATGAGCAGTTCTTC.

This clone occurred a few times. The rearrangement links TRBV29-1 to TRBJ1-2, with 10 bases matching TRBD1. V trimming: 1 base; J trimming: 5 bases; junction bases outside the gene matches: 4. CDR1 and CDR2 from the germline V gene are SQVTM and ANQGSEA. The CDR3 loop spans 14 amino acids. CDR3 sequence reads: CSVEGDRGLYGYTF. CDR3 nucleotide sequence: TGCAGCGTTGAAGGGGACAGGGGACTTTATGGCTACACCTTC.

The rearrangement links TRBV19 to TRBJ1-1; D is uncertain. Germline V gene lookup returns CDR1 LNHDA and CDR2 SQIVND (reference sequence). The CDR3 contains 13 residues. The V and J ends lost 0 bases and 7 bases respectively, with 9 bases between them. CDR3 sequence (DNA): TGTGCCAGTAGTATAGATTTCAGCAGTGAAGCTTTCTTT. Translating it yields CASSIDFSSEAFF.